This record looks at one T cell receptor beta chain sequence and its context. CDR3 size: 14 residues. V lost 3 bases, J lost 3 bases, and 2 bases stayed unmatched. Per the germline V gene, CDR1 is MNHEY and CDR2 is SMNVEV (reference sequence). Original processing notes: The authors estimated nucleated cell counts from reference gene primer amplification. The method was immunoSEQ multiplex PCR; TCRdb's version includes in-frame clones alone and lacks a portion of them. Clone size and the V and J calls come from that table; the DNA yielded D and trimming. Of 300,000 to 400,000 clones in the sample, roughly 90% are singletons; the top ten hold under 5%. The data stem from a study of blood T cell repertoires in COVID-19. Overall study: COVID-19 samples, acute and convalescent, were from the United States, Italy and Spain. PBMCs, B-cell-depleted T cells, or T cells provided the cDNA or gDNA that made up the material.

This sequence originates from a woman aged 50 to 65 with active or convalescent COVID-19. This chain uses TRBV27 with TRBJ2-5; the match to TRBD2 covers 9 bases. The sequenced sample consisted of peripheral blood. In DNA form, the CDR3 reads TGTGCCAGCAGTTTGGGGACTAGCAAAGAGACCCAGTACTTC. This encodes CASSLGTSKETQYF.